What follows describes a single T cell receptor (beta chain). These data are taken from a study of memory CD4+ T cells and cytomegalovirus serostatus. The sort gate was single viable CD3+CD4+CD8-CD45RO+ cells for memory CD4+ T cells. Original processing notes: Out-of-frame sequences were removed, leaving 2 million to 2.5 million distinct TCRbeta sequences. The repertoire was sequenced with immunoSEQ multiplex PCR; TCRdb's copy has only in-frame clones and lacks some. For V, J and clone size, that table is used; D and trimming come from the DNA. The table shows fewer than 90,000 clones, with approximately 78% occurring only once. Deletions cut 3 bases from V and 1 base from J, with 13 bases between. The germline V gene has CDR1 KGHSH and CDR2 LQKENI. The CDR3 length is 16 residues.

The rearrangement uses TRBV18 and TRBJ1-5, with D perhaps matching TRBD1 (5 bases). This clonotype was sampled from an adult in good health and CMV-seropositive. Sequencing was done on a sample of memory CD4+ T cells from blood. The chain's CDR3 is CASSPGTAASNQPQHF. CDR3 sequence (DNA): TGTGCCAGCTCACCGGGGACTGCGGCCAGCAATCAGCCCCAGCATTTT. Looking up the rest from reference TRBV18 and TRBJ1-5 gives the full variable domain: NAGVMQNPRHLVRRRGQEARLRCSPMKGHSHVYWYRQLPEEGLKFMVYLQKENIIDESGMPKERFSAEFPKEGPSILRIQQVVRGDSAAYFCASSPGTAASNQPQHFGDGTRLSIL.